This T cell receptor (beta chain) originates from a study of cytomegalovirus exposure and HLA in healthy donors. Whole-study results and caveats: The authors confirmed in vitro that a few CMV-associated chains were specific for CMV antigens. Reports described diagnosis of cytomegalovirus status by the classifier as highly specific and sensitive.

As to this clone: Antigen specificity is unknown.

Sequenced by immunoSEQ multiplex PCR; TCRdb stores in-frame clones only, minus some. The sample lists about 220,000 clones, 80% to 90% occurring once. J lost 3 bases, V lost 0 bases, and 14 bases had no gene match. This CDR3 comprises 19 residues. Germline V gene data show CDR1 as LNHDA and CDR2 as SQIVND (reference sequence). The donors were part of the validation cohort, which consisted of roughly 110 subjects and was separate from the first cohort of several hundred subjects. The chain joins TRBV19 to TRBJ2-1, with 7 bases aligning to TRBD1. This receptor was obtained from a woman under 30 in good health and CMV-seronegative. Sequenced material: PBMCs. For the CDR3, the DNA is TGTGCCAGTAGTATAGACTCCGATTTGACAGGGTTCAGCTACAATGAGCAGTTCTTC. Translated: CASSIDSDLTGFSYNEQFF.